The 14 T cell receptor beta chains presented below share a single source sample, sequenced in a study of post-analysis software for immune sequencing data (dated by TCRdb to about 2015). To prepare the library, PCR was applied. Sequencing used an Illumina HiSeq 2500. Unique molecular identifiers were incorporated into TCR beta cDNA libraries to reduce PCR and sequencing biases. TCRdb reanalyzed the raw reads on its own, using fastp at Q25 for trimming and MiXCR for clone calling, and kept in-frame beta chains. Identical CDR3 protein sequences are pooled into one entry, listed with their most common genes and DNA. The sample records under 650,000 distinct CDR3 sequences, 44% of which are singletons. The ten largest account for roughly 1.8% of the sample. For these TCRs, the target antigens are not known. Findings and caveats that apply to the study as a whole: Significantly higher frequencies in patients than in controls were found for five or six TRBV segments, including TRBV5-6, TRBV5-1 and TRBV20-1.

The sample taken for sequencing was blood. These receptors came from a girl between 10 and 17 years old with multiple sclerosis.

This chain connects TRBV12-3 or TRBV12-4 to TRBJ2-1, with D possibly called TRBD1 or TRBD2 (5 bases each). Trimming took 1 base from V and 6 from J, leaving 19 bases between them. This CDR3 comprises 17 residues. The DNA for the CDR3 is TGTGCCAGCAGTTTAGAATCGGGGCTAGTCCGTGGCAATGAGCAGTTCTTC. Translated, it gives CASSLESGLVRGNEQFF.

The CDR3 DNA is TGCGCCAGCAGTGAGGGGTTTAGCAATCAGCCCCAGCATTTT. Amino acid sequence: CASSEGFSNQPQHF. The chain couples TRBV10-2 to TRBJ1-5; D is undetermined. CDR1 and CDR2 (germline): WSHSY, SAAADI. The CDR3 contains 14 residues. V was shortened by 2 bases and J by 0 bases, with 5 bases between the two germline ends.

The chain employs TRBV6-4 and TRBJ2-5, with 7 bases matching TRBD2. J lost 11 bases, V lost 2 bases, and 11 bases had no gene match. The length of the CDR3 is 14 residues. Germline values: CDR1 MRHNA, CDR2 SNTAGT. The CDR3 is CASSDGREPNEQYF. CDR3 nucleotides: TGTGCCAGCAGTGACGGGCGGGAGCCCAATGAGCAGTACTTC.

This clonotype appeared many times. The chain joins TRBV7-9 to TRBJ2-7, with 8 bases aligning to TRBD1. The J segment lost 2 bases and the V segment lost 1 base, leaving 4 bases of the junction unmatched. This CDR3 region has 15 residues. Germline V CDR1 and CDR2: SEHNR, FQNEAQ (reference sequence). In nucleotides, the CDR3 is TGTGCCAGCAGCTTAGTGGGGACAGGTACCTACGAGCAGTACTTC. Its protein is CASSLVGTGTYEQYF.

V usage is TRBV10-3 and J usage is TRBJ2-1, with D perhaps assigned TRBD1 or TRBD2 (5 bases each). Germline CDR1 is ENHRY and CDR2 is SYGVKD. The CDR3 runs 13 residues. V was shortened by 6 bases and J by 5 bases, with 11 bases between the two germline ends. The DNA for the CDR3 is TGTGCCATCAGCGGGACCGGGGACAATGAGCAGTTCTTC. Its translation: CAISGTGDNEQFF.

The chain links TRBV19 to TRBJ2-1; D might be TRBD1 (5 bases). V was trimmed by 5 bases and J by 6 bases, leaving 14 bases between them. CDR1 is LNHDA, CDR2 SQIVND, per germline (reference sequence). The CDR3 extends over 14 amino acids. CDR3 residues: CASSVRVVGNEQFF. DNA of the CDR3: TGTGCCAGTAGTGTCAGGGTAGTCGGCAATGAGCAGTTCTTC.

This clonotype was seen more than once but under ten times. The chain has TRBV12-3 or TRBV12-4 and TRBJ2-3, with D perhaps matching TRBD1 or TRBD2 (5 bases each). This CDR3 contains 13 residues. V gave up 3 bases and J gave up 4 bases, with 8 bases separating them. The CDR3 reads CASSFGDADTQYF. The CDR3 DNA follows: TGTGCCAGCAGTTTCGGGGACGCAGATACGCAGTATTTT.

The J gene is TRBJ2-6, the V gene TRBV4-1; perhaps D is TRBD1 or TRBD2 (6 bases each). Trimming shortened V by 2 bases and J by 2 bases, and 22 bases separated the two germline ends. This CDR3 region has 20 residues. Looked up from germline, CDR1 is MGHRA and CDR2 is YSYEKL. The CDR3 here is CASSQLHRGQGSTGANVLTF. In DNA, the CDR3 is TGCGCCAGCAGCCAACTTCATCGGGGGCAGGGGAGCACTGGGGCCAACGTCCTGACTTTC.

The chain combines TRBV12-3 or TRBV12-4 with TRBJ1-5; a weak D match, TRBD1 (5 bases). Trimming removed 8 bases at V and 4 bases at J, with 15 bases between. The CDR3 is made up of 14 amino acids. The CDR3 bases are TGTGCCAGCGCCTTGGGGGGGTTTAATCAGCCCCAGCATTTT. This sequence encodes CASALGGFNQPQHF.

The CDR3: CAISESSVDTQYF. CDR3 nucleotide sequence: TGTGCCATCAGTGAGTCGAGTGTGGATACGCAGTATTTT. The J gene is TRBJ2-3, the V gene TRBV10-3; D ambiguous. CDR1 and CDR2 from the germline V gene are ENHRY and SYGVKD. V shed 0 bases and J shed 6 bases, with 7 bases lying between them. This CDR3 is built from 13 residues.

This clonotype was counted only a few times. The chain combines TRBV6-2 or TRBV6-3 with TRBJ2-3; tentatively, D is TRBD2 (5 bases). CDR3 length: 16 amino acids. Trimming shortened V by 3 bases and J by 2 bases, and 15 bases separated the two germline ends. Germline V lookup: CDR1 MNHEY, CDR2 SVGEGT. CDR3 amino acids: CASSYDITGTTDTQYF. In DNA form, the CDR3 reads TGTGCCAGCAGTTATGATATCACGGGAACCACAGATACGCAGTATTTT.

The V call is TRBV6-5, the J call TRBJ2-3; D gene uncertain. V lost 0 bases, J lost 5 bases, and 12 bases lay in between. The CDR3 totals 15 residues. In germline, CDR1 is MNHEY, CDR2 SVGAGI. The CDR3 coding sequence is TGTGCCAGCAGTTACTCTCGGGCAAATGGAGATACGCAGTATTTT. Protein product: CASSYSRANGDTQYF.

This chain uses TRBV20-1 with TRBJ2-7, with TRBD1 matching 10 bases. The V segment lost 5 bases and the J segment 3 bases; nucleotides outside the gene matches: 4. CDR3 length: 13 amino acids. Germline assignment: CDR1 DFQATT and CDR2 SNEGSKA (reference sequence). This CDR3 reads CSAQDRGFYEQYF. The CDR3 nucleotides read TGCAGTGCTCAGGACAGGGGGTTCTACGAGCAGTACTTC.

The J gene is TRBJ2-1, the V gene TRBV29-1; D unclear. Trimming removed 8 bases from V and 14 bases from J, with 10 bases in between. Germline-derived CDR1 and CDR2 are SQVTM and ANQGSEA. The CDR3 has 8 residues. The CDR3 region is CSPTREFF. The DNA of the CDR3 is TGCAGCCCCACCCGGGAGTTCTTC.